What follows describes a single T cell receptor beta chain. This clone appeared a single time. Which antigen it targets is not known. Base quality data are lacking; no much larger clone is found one base away. This sample is part of a study of blood T cell repertoires in COVID-19 (dated by TCRdb to the early 2020s). Looking at the study overall: Collaborator samples came from the United States, Italy and Spain and covered acute and convalescent phases of COVID-19. The prospective study material was composed of cDNA or gDNA derived from T cells, B-cell-depleted T cells, or PBMCs. Deeply sampled blood TCRbeta repertoires from subjects exposed to, actively infected with, or recovered from COVID-19 were included in the dataset. A freely available public database, intended as a resource for researchers studying the immune response to SARS-CoV-2, is where the repertoires were released. The samples were drawn from the first 160 participants of the ongoing ImmuneRACE study and from more than 1,000 subjects provided by 6 global collaborators. A de-identified subject ID, COVID-19 status, age in years and sex were almost always included in the sample metadata. Where available, HLA class I and class II types were obtained from metadata supplied by the sample provider rather than from assay-based typing. What the study reported, not specific to this receptor: The amount of clinical and demographic metadata varied by source and participant and was provided uncurated.

CDR1 and CDR2 are drawn from the germline V gene (reference sequence): GTSNPN, SVGIG. Relative to germline, V is missing 8 bases and J is missing 7 bases, with 17 bases of the junction outside any gene match. The CDR3 has 16 amino acids, counting the end cysteine and phenylalanine. The sequence is cut down to CDR3 DNA, 48 bases in frame from base 1. Participants in the prospective study were enrolled through a virtual design, were aged about 18 to 100 years, and lived in 24 United States geographic areas. In the prospective study, participants were assigned to cohorts based on the clinical history participants reported in a screening survey and a study questionnaire. For ImmuneRACE Cohort 3, a participant was defined as recovered based on two consecutive negative NP/OP PCR tests, clearance by a healthcare professional, or resolution of symptoms. In the prospective study, mobile phlebotomists collected whole blood, serum and a nasopharyngeal or oropharyngeal swab from each participant. Participants in the prospective study had the option to provide additional blood draws and questionnaires over an approximately 2-month period. Before DNA extraction, blood samples from the prospective study were shipped at room temperature or frozen.

The immunoSEQ Assay, a bias-controlled multiplex PCR, was used to amplify TCRbeta CDR3 regions from genomic DNA. For the original study's pipeline: The number of nucleated cells in each sample was estimated by amplification of reference gene primers within the assay. To quantify the absolute abundance of each unique TCRbeta CDR3 rearrangement, sequence reads were collapsed and filtered. For each sample, productive Simpson clonality was calculated as the square root of Simpson's diversity index across productive rearrangements. Entries here come from immuneACCESS through TCRdb and include only in-frame sequences with V and J called. Some clones fail to appear in such tables; in the studies checked, an unresolved V gene covers under half of the shortfall, and the cause of the remainder is unknown. The V and J calls and clone size were taken over from that table, and D and trimming were inferred from the DNA. The sample includes about 280,000 clones, with about 85% observed a single time. 2% to 3% of the sample goes to the ten largest clones.

The sample consisted of PBMCs or T cells enriched from blood (not recorded which). In this chain, TRBV30 is recombined with TRBJ1-1; 12 junctional bases match TRBD1. This TCR came from a woman aged 45-65 years who had recovered from COVID-19. The DNA sequence is TGTGCCCCCCAATCCCCCAGGGACAGGGGGCCCCTTGAAGCTTTCTTT. This encodes CAPQSPRDRGPLEAFF.